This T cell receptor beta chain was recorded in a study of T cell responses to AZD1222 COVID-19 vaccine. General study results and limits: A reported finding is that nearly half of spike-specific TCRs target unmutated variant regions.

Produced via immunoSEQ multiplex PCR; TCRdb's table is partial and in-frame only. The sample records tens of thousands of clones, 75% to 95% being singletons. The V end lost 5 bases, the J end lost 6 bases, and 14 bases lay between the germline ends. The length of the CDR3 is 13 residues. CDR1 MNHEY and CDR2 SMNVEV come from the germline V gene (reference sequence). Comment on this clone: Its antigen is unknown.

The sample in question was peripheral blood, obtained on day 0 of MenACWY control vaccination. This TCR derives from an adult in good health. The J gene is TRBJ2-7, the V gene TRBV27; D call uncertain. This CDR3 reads CASSPPNLGEQYF. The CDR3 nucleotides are TGTGCCAGCAGTCCCCCGAATCTAGGCGAGCAGTACTTC.